A selection of T cell receptor beta chains follows, all from one sample in a study of cytomegalovirus exposure and HLA in healthy donors. Assay used: immunoSEQ multiplex PCR; TCRdb lists only in-frame clones, some missing. The sample's table shows roughly 76,000 clones. The sample comprised PBMCs. These receptor sequences come from a female donor in good health and CMV-seropositive. Each CDR3 is given with its conserved first and last residue. The order of the fields is D gene, V gene, J gene, CDR3 protein, CDR3 DNA. The D gene is left open where the match is weak.

-	TRBV7-9	TRBJ1-1	CASSLRGGLNTEAFF	TGTGCCAGCAGCTTAAGAGGAGGTCTAAACACTGAAGCTTTCTTT
-	TRBV5-6	TRBJ1-5	CASRTYLENQPQHF	TGTGCCAGCAGAACATACCTGGAGAATCAGCCCCAGCATTTT
-	TRBV6-5	TRBJ2-2	CASSYSHINTGELFF	TGTGCCAGCAGTTACTCGCACATTAACACCGGGGAGCTGTTTTTT
-	TRBV7-2	TRBJ1-2	CASTKQGTGYTF	TGTGCCAGCACCAAACAGGGTACTGGCTACACCTTC
-	TRBV6-5	TRBJ2-3	CASSYFVGRTDTQYF	TGTGCCAGCAGTTATTTCGTTGGCAGGACAGATACGCAGTATTTT
TRBD1	TRBV5-5	TRBJ2-7	CASSEGQGTYEQYF	TGTGCCAGCAGCGAAGGACAGGGAACCTACGAGCAGTACTTC
TRBD1	TRBV30	TRBJ1-1	CAWKHRGNTEAFF	TGTGCCTGGAAGCACAGGGGGAACACTGAAGCTTTCTTT
-	TRBV6-1	TRBJ1-5	CASSESHDNQPQHF	TGTGCCAGCAGTGAATCACATGACAATCAGCCCCAGCATTTT
-	TRBV14	TRBJ2-7	CASSQGSGGATRQYF	TGTGCCAGCAGCCAAGGTTCCGGGGGAGCTACGAGGCAGTACTTC
-	TRBV4-1	TRBJ2-1	CASSLAKNNEQFF	TGCGCCAGCAGCCTAGCTAAGAACAATGAGCAGTTCTTC
-	TRBV9	TRBJ2-2	CASSGWVAPGGELFF	TGTGCCAGCAGCGGATGGGTAGCCCCGGGCGGGGAGCTGTTTTTT
-	TRBV6-1	TRBJ2-2	CASSVLGGSTGELFF	TGTGCCAGCAGTGTTCTGGGAGGATCGACCGGGGAGCTGTTTTTT
TRBD2	TRBV4-3	TRBJ2-2	CASSHPTSSYANTGELFF	TGCGCCAGCAGCCATCCGACTAGCTCCTACGCGAACACCGGGGAGCTGTTTTTT
TRBD2	TRBV7-3	TRBJ2-1	CASSPPPAGEEQFF	TGTGCCAGCAGCCCACCCCCAGCGGGAGAGGAGCAGTTCTTC
-	TRBV27	TRBJ2-2	CALRGFSGELFF	TGTGCCTTACGGGGATTTAGCGGGGAGCTGTTTTTT
TRBD1	TRBV2	TRBJ1-1	CASERSAGGDTEAFF	TGTGCCAGCGAACGCTCGGCAGGGGGCGATACTGAAGCTTTCTTT
-	TRBV30	TRBJ2-7	CAWSVGVSYEQYF	TGTGCCTGGAGTGTCGGGGTTAGCTACGAGCAGTACTTC
-	TRBV4-3	TRBJ1-1	CASSLKGVAEAFF	TGCGCCAGCAGCTTAAAGGGGGTAGCTGAAGCTTTCTTT
-	TRBV4-3	TRBJ1-4	CASSPQTGEKLFF	TGCGCCAGCAGCCCACAGACGGGGGAAAAACTGTTTTTT
TRBD1	TRBV28	TRBJ1-1	CATLIDRGTEAFF	TGTGCCACCCTTATTGACAGGGGCACTGAAGCTTTCTTT
TRBD1	TRBV7-6	TRBJ1-4	CASSRQGAPNNEKLFF	TGTGCCAGCAGCCGACAGGGGGCGCCGAACAATGAAAAACTGTTTTTT
TRBD1	TRBV13	TRBJ1-4	CASSDAGQRNEKLFF	TGTGCCAGCAGCGACGCGGGACAGCGTAATGAAAAACTGTTTTTT